This T cell receptor beta chain derives from a study of blood T cell repertoires in COVID-19. As for the study in general: Some COVID-19 samples were acute and others convalescent; all came from the United States, Italy and Spain. The cDNA or gDNA used as material had been derived from T cells, B-cell-depleted T cells, or PBMCs.

In the original processing: Nucleated cell number was recorded as an estimate derived from reference gene primer amplification. TCRdb's table, derived via immunoSEQ multiplex PCR, lists solely in-frame clones and lacks some. For V, J and clone size, that table is used; D and trimming come from the DNA. The repertoire has 100,000 to 150,000 clones, over 60% of them found once; the top ten carry 1.5% to 2%. The clonotype was recovered from a woman in her 70s with acute or convalescent COVID-19. The sequencing sample was made of peripheral blood.

This chain's CDR3 is CASSPTSLSYNEQFF. As DNA, the CDR3 is TGTGCCAGCAGCCCCACTAGTCTTAGCTACAATGAGCAGTTCTTC. The V gene is TRBV7-9, the J gene TRBJ2-1; TRBD2 might be the D (5 bases). CDR3 length: 15 amino acids. V lost 5 bases and J lost 3, with 14 bases in between. Germline V gene lookup returns CDR1 SEHNR and CDR2 FQNEAQ (reference sequence).